A single sample is the source of the 13 T cell receptor beta chains below, sequenced in a study of blood T cells in healthy people across ages. Alongside a J-beta primer mix, a sample-barcoded 5' primer served in a second PCR lasting roughly 7 to 11 cycles. TCRdb ran MiXCR on the 5' RACE reads and lists one entry per CDR3 protein. The data show fewer than 900,000 distinct CDR3 sequences, more than 40% seen once. Sample: blood. The receptor source for this set is an older woman in good health.

This clonotype was counted between two and nine times. The V and J genes are TRBV20-1 and TRBJ2-7; 8 bases are a match to TRBD1. Germline-derived CDR1 and CDR2 are DFQATT and SNEGSKA (reference sequence). This CDR3 region has 14 residues. V shed 0 bases, J shed 7 bases, and the junction held 8 bases outside the gene matches. The CDR3 bases are TGCAGTGCTAGAGATGGTGGACAGGGAGATGAGCAGTACTTC. It yields the protein CSARDGGQGDEQYF.

This clonotype was recorded a few times. V usage is TRBV7-2 and J usage is TRBJ2-7; 8 positions match TRBD1. J lost 3 bases, V lost 5 bases, and 6 bases had no gene match. Germline CDR1 SGHTA, CDR2 FQGNSA. The CDR3 extends over 14 amino acids. CDR3 in amino acids: CASSRGQGYYEQYF. The CDR3 region has the DNA TGTGCCAGCAGCCGTGGACAGGGATACTACGAGCAGTACTTC.

This clonotype was seen a few times. The chain recombines TRBV24-1 with TRBJ1-2, with 7 bases fitting TRBD1. The CDR3 is 15 residues long. The germline V gene has CDR1 KGHDR and CDR2 SFDVKD. V lost 4 bases, J lost 6 bases, and 10 bases stayed unmatched. The CDR3 loop is CATSDGQVSRHGYTF. For the CDR3, the DNA is TGTGCCACCAGTGACGGACAGGTTTCTAGGCATGGCTACACCTTC.

This clonotype was seen only a few times. The chain is built from TRBV20-1 and TRBJ2-1; TRBD2 aligns across 7 bases. CDR1 is DFQATT, CDR2 SNEGSKA, per germline (reference sequence). The CDR3 spans 15 residues. With 3 bases clipped from V and 5 bases from J, the junction kept 10 bases outside the gene matches. The CDR3 region is CSASPRAGPDNEQFF. The CDR3 nucleotides read TGCAGTGCTAGCCCACGAGCGGGACCGGACAATGAGCAGTTCTTC.

This chain uses TRBV27 with TRBJ2-7, with TRBD2 identical over 10 bases. Germline trimming cut 3 bases from V and 0 bases from J; bases unmatched to any gene: 5. The CDR3 covers 16 residues. Germline CDR1 is MNHEY and CDR2 is SMNVEV (reference sequence). CDR3 amino acids: CASSLTSGLPSYEQYF. CDR3 in DNA: TGTGCCAGCAGTTTGACTAGCGGGCTTCCCTCCTACGAGCAGTACTTC.

The genes are TRBV6-1 and TRBJ1-1; a possible D gene is TRBD1 (6 bases). This CDR3 is built from 13 residues. Trimming shortened V by 3 bases and J by 6 bases, and 11 bases separated the two germline ends. Germline CDR1 is MNHNS and CDR2 is SASEGT. The CDR3 DNA sequence: TGTGCCAGCAGTGAGGGGGCCCCCCCTGAAGCTTTCTTT. Translation: CASSEGAPPEAFF.

The chain is built from TRBV4-1 and TRBJ2-1; 7 nucleotides align to TRBD1. CDR3 length: 12 residues. V shed 7 bases and J 6 bases; nucleotides not matched to a gene: 3. In germline, CDR1 is MGHRA, CDR2 YSYEKL. CDR3 amino acids: CASNSGGNEQFF. As DNA, the CDR3 is TGCGCCAGCAACTCAGGGGGCAATGAGCAGTTCTTC.

This clonotype was found many times. The chain links TRBV5-1 to TRBJ2-7; 8 bases match TRBD2. The CDR3 is 14 amino acids. V lost 7 bases and J lost 6; bases outside the gene matches: 12. Germline CDR1 and CDR2: SGHRS and YFSETQ. CDR3 loop: CASQPGLGGIEQYF. The CDR3 DNA is TGCGCCAGCCAGCCGGGACTAGGGGGAATCGAGCAGTACTTC.

Only a few counts were recorded for this clonotype. CDR3 protein: CASSPGTFSYNEQFF. DNA of the CDR3: TGTGCCAGCAGCCCCGGGACCTTCTCCTACAATGAGCAGTTCTTC. This chain connects TRBV9 to TRBJ2-1; D may match TRBD1 or TRBD2 (5 bases each). Germline CDR1 reads SGDLS; CDR2 reads YYNGEE. V lost 4 bases, J lost 0 bases, and 11 bases lay in between. The CDR3 consists of 15 residues.

The chain joins TRBV4-3 to TRBJ2-7; D unresolved. V gave up 0 bases and J gave up 1 base, with 10 bases separating them. CDR3 length equals 15 residues. Germline V lookup: CDR1 LGHNA, CDR2 YSLEER. The CDR3 DNA reads as TGCGCCAGCAGCCAAGAAGACTTTTCTTCCTACGAGCAGTACTTC. This gives the protein CASSQEDFSSYEQYF.

This clonotype was observed many times. The CDR3 here is CASSPGGGSTDTQYF. In nucleotides, the CDR3 is TGTGCCAGCAGCCCAGGCGGCGGTAGCACAGATACGCAGTATTTT. V usage is TRBV7-9 and J usage is TRBJ2-3; D gene unclear. The V end lost 5 bases, the J end lost 0 bases, and 12 bases lay between the germline ends. CDR1 and CDR2 from the germline V gene are SEHNR and FQNEAQ (reference sequence). The length of the CDR3 is 15 residues.

There are a few counts of this clonotype. The chain uses TRBV29-1 and TRBJ2-2; weak D call: TRBD1 (7 bases). V lost 4 bases and J 7 bases, leaving 13 bases between the germline ends. This CDR3 is built from 13 residues. The germline CDR1 and CDR2 sequences are SQVTM and ANQGSEA. CDR3: CSVGQGGVGELFF. The CDR3 bases are TGCAGCGTTGGACAGGGAGGCGTCGGGGAGCTGTTTTTT.

V gene TRBV5-1 combines with J gene TRBJ1-1; D might be TRBD1 (5 bases). From germline, CDR1 is SGHRS and CDR2 YFSETQ. Trimming removed 0 bases from V and 9 bases from J, with 21 bases in between. This CDR3 spans 16 amino acids. The CDR3 is CASSLAMAGHGTKAFF. The CDR3 DNA reads TGCGCCAGCAGCTTGGCGATGGCAGGGCACGGAACTAAAGCTTTCTTT.